This T cell receptor beta chain is from a study of spatial heterogeneity in lung cancer. Study as a whole: The count of detected beta-chain sequences consistently exceeded that of alpha-chain sequences. The study, taken as a whole, reports: Ubiquitous expanded tumor TCRs showed up in blood more at resection than follow-up.

TCRdb reprocessed the 5' RACE reads via MiXCR and lists one record per CDR3 protein. The sample lists 20,000 or so distinct CDR3 sequences, under 4% occurring once. This clonotype appeared many times. Its antigen is unknown. Trimming stripped 5 bases from V and 7 bases from J, with 12 bases between. Looked up from germline, CDR1 is MDHEN and CDR2 is SYDVKM. The length of the CDR3 is 12 residues. Time point reported: sample taken at primary tumor resection. The donors comprised some 70 untreated early-stage non-small cell lung cancer patients. This chain uses TRBV28 with TRBJ2-7; D not resolved. Here the sequenced sample was PBMCs, taken at surgery. The sequence came from a female donor with early-stage non-small cell lung cancer. The CDR3 reads CASSPLGWEQYF. The CDR3 coding sequence is TGTGCCAGCAGTCCCCTCGGATGGGAGCAGTACTTC. Together with reference TRBV28 and TRBJ2-7, the CDR3 gives the full variable domain: DVKVTQSSRYLVKRTGEKVFLECVQDMDHENMFWYRQDPGLGLRLIYFSYDVKMKEKGDIPEGYSVSREKKERFSLILESASTNQTSMYLCASSPLGWEQYFGPGTRLTVT.